A single sample is the source of the 3 T cell receptor beta chains below, sequenced in a study of blood T cell repertoires in COVID-19. Measured with immunoSEQ multiplex PCR; TCRdb has only the in-frame clones, and not every one. The table records 150,000 to 200,000 clones, over 75% of them present only once. Sequencing was performed on PBMCs or T cells enriched from blood (not recorded which). These receptors were obtained from a man aged 50-60 years who had recovered from COVID-19.

This chain joins TRBV5-1 and TRBJ1-6, with D possibly TRBD1 on 6 matching bases. This CDR3 is built from 16 residues. The germline V gene encodes CDR1 SGHRS and CDR2 YFSETQ. The ends were cut back, 4 bases at V and 10 bases at J, with 21 bases in the middle. The CDR3 reads CASSPEGGTIGSPLHF. In DNA, the CDR3 is TGCGCCAGCAGCCCGGAGGGGGGGACCATAGGGTCACCCCTCCACTTT.

This chain joins TRBV4-2 and TRBJ2-1; TRBD1 is a possible D gene (5 bases). The CDR3 has 15 amino acids. Trimming took off 1 base at V and 6 bases at J, with 13 bases between the two ends. Germline assignment: CDR1 LGHNA and CDR2 YNFKEQ. CDR3 nucleotide sequence: TGTGCCAGCAGCCAAGCAGGACAATCCCTCAATGAGCAGTTCTTC. Its translation is CASSQAGQSLNEQFF.

V and J are TRBV7-2 and TRBJ2-5, with D possibly matching TRBD1 (6 bases). The CDR3 runs to 12 residues. Trimming pared 5 bases from V and 11 bases from J, leaving 15 bases between. From germline, CDR1 is SGHTA and CDR2 FQGNSA. CDR3 amino acids: CASSRQNRAQYF. The CDR3 DNA sequence: TGTGCCAGCAGCCGCCAAAACAGGGCGCAGTACTTC.